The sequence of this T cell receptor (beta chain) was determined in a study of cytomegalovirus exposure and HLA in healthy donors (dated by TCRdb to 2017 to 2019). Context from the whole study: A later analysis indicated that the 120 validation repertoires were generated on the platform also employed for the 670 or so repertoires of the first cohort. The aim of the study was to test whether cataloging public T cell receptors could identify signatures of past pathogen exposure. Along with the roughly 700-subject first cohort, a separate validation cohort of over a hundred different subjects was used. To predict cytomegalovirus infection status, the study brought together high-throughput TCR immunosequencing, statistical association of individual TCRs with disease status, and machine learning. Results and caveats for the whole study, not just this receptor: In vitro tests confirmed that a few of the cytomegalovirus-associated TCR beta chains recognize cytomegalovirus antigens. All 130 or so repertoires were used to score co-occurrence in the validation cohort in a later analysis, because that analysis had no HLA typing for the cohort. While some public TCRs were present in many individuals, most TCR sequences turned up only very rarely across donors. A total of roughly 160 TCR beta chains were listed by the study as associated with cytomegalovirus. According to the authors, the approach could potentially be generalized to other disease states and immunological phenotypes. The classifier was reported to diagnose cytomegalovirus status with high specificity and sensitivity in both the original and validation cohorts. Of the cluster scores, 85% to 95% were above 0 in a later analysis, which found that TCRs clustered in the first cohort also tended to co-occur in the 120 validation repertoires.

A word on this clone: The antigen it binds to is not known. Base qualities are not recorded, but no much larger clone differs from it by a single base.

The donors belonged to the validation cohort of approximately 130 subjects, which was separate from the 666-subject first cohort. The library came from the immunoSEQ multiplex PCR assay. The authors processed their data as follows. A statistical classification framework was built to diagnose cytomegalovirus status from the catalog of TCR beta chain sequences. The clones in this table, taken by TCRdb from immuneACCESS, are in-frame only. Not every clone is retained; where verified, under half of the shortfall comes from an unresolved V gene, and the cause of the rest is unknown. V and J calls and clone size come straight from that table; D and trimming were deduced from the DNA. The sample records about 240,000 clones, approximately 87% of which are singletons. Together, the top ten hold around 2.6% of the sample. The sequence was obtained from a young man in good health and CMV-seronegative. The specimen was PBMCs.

The bases read TGTGCCAGCAGCGTAAGGATCGGGGGGGCCTACAATGAGCAGTTCTTC. It is translated as CASSVRIGGAYNEQFF. The rearranged chain carries TRBV9 and TRBJ2-1, with TRBD2 identical over 8 junction bases. The CDR3 covers 16 residues, taking in both the cysteine and the phenylalanine. Only the CDR3 region is kept as DNA, spanning 48 bases read in frame from base 1. Clipping removes 1 base from V and 2 bases from J, with 5 as the unmatched junction base count. In the germline V gene, CDR1 corresponds to SGDLS and CDR2 to YYNGEE.